A selection of T cell receptor beta chains follows, all from one sample in a study of blood T cell repertoires in COVID-19. Libraries were prepared by immunoSEQ multiplex PCR; TCRdb keeps only in-frame clonotypes and omits some of them. Of more than 150,000 clones in the sample, roughly 83% were seen once. Sequenced material: peripheral blood. These receptor sequences come from a man aged 18 to 30 with active or convalescent COVID-19. CDR3s include the opening cysteine and the closing phenylalanine or tryptophan. D genes are given only for firm matches. Expanded clones are given a class, and other clones once, few, many or no size at all.

j_call v_call clone_size d_call cdr3_aa cdr3_nt
TRBJ2-3 TRBV11-2 many TRBD2 CASTGGALVSDTQYF TGTGCCAGCACGGGGGGGGCGCTTGTGTCAGATACGCAGTATTTT
TRBJ1-2 TRBV6-1 NA NA CASSEELRAGYTF TGTGCCAGCAGTGAAGAACTGCGGGCGGGCTACACCTTC
TRBJ2-1 TRBV4-1 NA TRBD2 CASSQDPSGQYNEQFF TGCGCCAGCAGCCAAGATCCTAGCGGACAATACAATGAGCAGTTCTTC
TRBJ2-7 TRBV4-1 once TRBD2 CASSQDERGYEQYF TGCGCCAGCAGCCAAGATGAGCGGGGGTACGAGCAGTACTTC
TRBJ1-5 TRBV6-2/TRBV6-3 NA NA CASSLQNNQPQHF TGTGCCAGCAGTTTACAGAACAATCAGCCCCAGCATTTT
TRBJ1-2 TRBV6-1 few NA CASSEVRGSGYTF TGTGCCAGCAGTGAAGTAAGGGGATCTGGCTACACCTTC
TRBJ1-4 TRBV19 NA TRBD1 CASSTGQGTNEKLFF TGTGCCAGTAGTACGGGACAGGGGACTAATGAAAAACTGTTTTTT
TRBJ2-1 TRBV12-3/TRBV12-4 NA NA CASSFGGLDEQFF TGTGCCAGCAGTTTCGGGGGGCTAGATGAGCAGTTCTTC
TRBJ1-5 TRBV19 NA TRBD1 CASSNTDRALYSNQPQHF TGTGCCAGTAGTAACACGGACAGGGCCCTTTATAGCAATCAGCCCCAGCATTTT
TRBJ2-2 TRBV6-5 NA TRBD2 CASSWEGHTGELFF TGTGCCAGCAGTTGGGAGGGGCACACCGGGGAGCTGTTTTTT
TRBJ2-7 TRBV10-1 NA NA CASTQEGVCRLIYYEQYF TGCGCCAGCACGCAGGAAGGGGTTTGTCGACTGATTTACTACGAGCAGTACTTC
TRBJ1-5 TRBV6-1 few NA CASSDRRDQPQHF TGTGCCAGCAGTGACAGGCGGGATCAGCCCCAGCATTTT
TRBJ1-1 TRBV5-1 NA NA CASSLRLGVGTEAFF TGCGCCAGCAGCTTGAGGTTAGGGGTAGGCACTGAAGCTTTCTTT
TRBJ2-3 TRBV7-8 NA TRBD2 CASSLVGLAGSTQYF TGTGCCAGCAGCTTAGTAGGCCTAGCGGGTTCTACGCAGTATTTT
TRBJ1-2 TRBV28 NA NA CASSSPSTGFYGYTF TGTGCCAGCAGTTCCCCATCGACAGGATTCTATGGCTACACCTTC
TRBJ1-6 TRBV18 NA TRBD1 CASSSDRGKGSPLHF TGTGCCAGCTCATCGGACAGGGGCAAGGGTTCACCCCTCCACTTT
TRBJ2-7 TRBV5-8 NA TRBD2 CASSRQGLAGDEQYF TGTGCCAGCAGCAGGCAGGGACTAGCGGGAGATGAGCAGTACTTC
TRBJ1-1 TRBV2 NA TRBD1 CASSVRQGYTEAFF TGTGCCAGCAGTGTACGACAGGGGTACACTGAAGCTTTCTTT
TRBJ1-2 TRBV19 NA NA CASSTALSTGYTF TGTGCCAGTAGTACTGCTCTTTCTACTGGCTACACCTTC
TRBJ2-5 TRBV6-1 NA NA CASSESRAPGQETQYF TGTGCCAGCAGTGAAAGTCGGGCCCCAGGGCAAGAGACCCAGTACTTC
TRBJ1-2 TRBV7-9 NA TRBD1 CASSQDRGLGYTF TGTGCCAGCAGCCAGGACAGGGGGCTTGGCTACACCTTC
TRBJ2-2 TRBV19 NA NA CASSSTLGELFF TGTGCCAGTAGTAGCACTCTGGGGGAGCTGTTTTTT
TRBJ1-4 TRBV6-6 NA TRBD1 CASSLLGQNEKLFF TGTGCCAGCAGTTTACTGGGACAGAATGAAAAACTGTTTTTT
TRBJ2-1 TRBV2 NA NA CASRAGNEQFF TGTGCCAGCAGGGCGGGGAATGAGCAGTTCTTC
TRBJ2-1 TRBV29-1 few NA CSVEPPNERTSYNEQFF TGCAGCGTTGAACCCCCCAACGAGAGAACCTCCTACAATGAGCAGTTCTTC
TRBJ2-2 TRBV19 NA NA CASKRTENTGELFF TGTGCCAGTAAACGGACAGAGAACACCGGGGAGCTGTTTTTT
TRBJ2-7 TRBV19 NA TRBD1 CASSPGTDYEQYF TGTGCCAGTAGTCCCGGGACAGACTACGAGCAGTACTTC
TRBJ1-3 TRBV5-4 NA NA CASQTLRLGESGNTIYF TGTGCCAGCCAAACTCTACGTTTAGGGGAATCTGGAAACACCATATATTTT
TRBJ1-2 TRBV5-1 NA NA CASSLEATGGRRDYGYTF TGCGCCAGCAGCTTGGAGGCCACCGGGGGACGGCGGGACTATGGCTACACCTTC
TRBJ2-1 TRBV19 few TRBD2 CASSPRTSGALEDEQFF TGTGCCAGTAGTCCCCGGACTAGCGGGGCCCTAGAGGATGAGCAGTTCTTC
TRBJ1-2 TRBV27 NA TRBD1 CASSSPRTGAYGGYTF TGTGCCAGCAGTTCCCCGAGGACAGGGGCCTATGGTGGCTACACCTTC
TRBJ1-3 TRBV29-1 NA NA CSARLEPSGNTIYF TGCAGCGCTAGACTGGAACCCTCTGGAAACACCATATATTTT
TRBJ1-4 TRBV12-5 NA NA CASGLGLSTNEKLFF TGTGCTAGTGGTTTGGGGCTGTCAACTAATGAAAAACTGTTTTTT
TRBJ1-5 TRBV6-5 NA TRBD1 CASSRTGGNQPQHF TGTGCCAGCAGCAGGACAGGGGGGAATCAGCCCCAGCATTTT
TRBJ2-7 TRBV11-2 NA NA CASSTDHQGYEQYF TGTGCCAGCAGCACAGACCACCAGGGCTACGAGCAGTACTTC
TRBJ1-5 TRBV20-1 NA TRBD1 CSASRGPTGNQPQHF TGCAGTGCTAGTAGGGGGCCGACAGGGAATCAGCCCCAGCATTTT
TRBJ1-2 TRBV28 NA NA CASSPREKVYGYTF TGTGCCAGCAGCCCCAGGGAAAAGGTCTATGGCTACACCTTC
TRBJ2-1 TRBV15 few TRBD2 CATSRESGRGYNEQFF TGTGCCACCAGCAGAGAAAGCGGGAGGGGGTATAATGAGCAGTTCTTC
TRBJ2-3 TRBV7-2 NA NA CASSPGQNTDTQYF TGTGCCAGCAGCCCGGGACAAAACACAGATACGCAGTATTTT
TRBJ2-3 TRBV10-3 NA NA CAISEGRSSTDTQYF TGTGCCATCAGTGAAGGGAGGTCTAGCACAGATACGCAGTATTTT